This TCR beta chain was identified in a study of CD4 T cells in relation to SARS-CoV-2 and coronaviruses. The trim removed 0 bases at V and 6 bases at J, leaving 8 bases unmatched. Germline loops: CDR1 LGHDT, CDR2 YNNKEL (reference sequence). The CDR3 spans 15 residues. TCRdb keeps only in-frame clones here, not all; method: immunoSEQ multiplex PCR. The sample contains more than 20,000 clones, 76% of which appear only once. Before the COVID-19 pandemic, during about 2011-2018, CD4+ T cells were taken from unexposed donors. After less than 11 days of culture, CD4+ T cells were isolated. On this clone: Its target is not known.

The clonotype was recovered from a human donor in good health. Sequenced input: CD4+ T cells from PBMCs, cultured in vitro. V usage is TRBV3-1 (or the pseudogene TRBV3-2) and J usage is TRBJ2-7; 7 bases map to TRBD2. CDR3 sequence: CASSQDAAGAGEQYF. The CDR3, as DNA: TGTGCCAGCAGCCAAGATGCGGCGGGAGCGGGCGAGCAGTACTTC.